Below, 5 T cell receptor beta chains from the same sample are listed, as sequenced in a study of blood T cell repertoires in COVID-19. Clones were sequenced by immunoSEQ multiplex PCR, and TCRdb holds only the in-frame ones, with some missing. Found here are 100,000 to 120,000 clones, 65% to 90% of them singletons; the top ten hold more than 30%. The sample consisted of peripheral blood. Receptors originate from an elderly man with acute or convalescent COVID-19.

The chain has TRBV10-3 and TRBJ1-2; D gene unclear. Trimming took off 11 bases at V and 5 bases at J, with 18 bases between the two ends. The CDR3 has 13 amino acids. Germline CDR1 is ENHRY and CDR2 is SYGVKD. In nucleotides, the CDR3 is TGTGCCTCGACCACAGAAGAACGGTATGGCTACACCTTC. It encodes CASTTEERYGYTF.

CDR3 in amino acids: CASRRGQGTKGYGYTF. CDR3 DNA sequence: TGTGCCAGTAGGAGGGGACAGGGGACAAAGGGCTATGGCTACACCTTC. The chain recombines TRBV19 with TRBJ1-2, with 10 bases matching TRBD1. Germline CDR1 is LNHDA and CDR2 is SQIVND (reference sequence). V shed 6 bases and J 4 bases; nucleotides not matched to a gene: 11. The CDR3 totals 16 residues.

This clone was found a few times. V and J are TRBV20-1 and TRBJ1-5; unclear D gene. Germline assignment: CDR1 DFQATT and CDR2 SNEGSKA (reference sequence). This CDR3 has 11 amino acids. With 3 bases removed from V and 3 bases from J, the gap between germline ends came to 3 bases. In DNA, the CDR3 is TGCAGTGCTAGCAACAATCAGCCCCAGCATTTT. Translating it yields CSASNNQPQHF.

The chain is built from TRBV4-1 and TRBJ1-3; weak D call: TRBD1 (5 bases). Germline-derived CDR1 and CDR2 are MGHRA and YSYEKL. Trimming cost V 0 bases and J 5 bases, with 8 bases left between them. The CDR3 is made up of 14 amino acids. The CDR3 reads CASSQEAGRNTIYF. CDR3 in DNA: TGCGCCAGCAGCCAAGAAGCAGGGCGAAACACCATATATTTT.

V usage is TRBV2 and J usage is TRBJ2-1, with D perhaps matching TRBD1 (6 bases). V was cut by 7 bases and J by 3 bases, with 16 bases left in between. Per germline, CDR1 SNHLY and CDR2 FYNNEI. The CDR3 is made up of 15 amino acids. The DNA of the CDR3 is TGTGCCAGCAAGACAGGTGGTAGTTTCTACAATGAGCAGTTCTTC. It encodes CASKTGGSFYNEQFF.